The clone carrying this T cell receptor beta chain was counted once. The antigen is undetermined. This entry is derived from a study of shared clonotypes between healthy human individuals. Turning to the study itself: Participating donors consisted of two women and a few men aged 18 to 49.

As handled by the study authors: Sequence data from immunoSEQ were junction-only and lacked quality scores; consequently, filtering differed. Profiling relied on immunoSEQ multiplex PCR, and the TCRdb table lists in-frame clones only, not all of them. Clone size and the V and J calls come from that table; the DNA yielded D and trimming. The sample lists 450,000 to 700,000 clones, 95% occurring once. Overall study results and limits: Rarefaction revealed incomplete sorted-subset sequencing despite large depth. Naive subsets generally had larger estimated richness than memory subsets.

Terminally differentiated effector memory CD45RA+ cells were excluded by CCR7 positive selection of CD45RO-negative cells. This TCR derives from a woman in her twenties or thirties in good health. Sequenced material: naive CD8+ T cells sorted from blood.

CDR3 nucleotide sequence: TGTGCCAGCAGCGTATCGTGGGAGTTGAGCACAGATACGCAGTATTTT. As protein: CASSVSWELSTDTQYF. The chain employs TRBV9 and TRBJ2-3; perhaps TRBD2 as D (5 bases). Trimming pared 1 base from V and 0 bases from J, leaving 12 bases between. CDR3 length: 16 residues. Germline V gene data show CDR1 as SGDLS and CDR2 as YYNGEE.